A selection of T cell receptor beta chains follows, all from one sample in a study of T-cell reconstitution after alpha-beta-depleted transplantation in children. Each CDR3 protein is one row after TCRdb ran MiXCR on the PCR reads. The table shows about 200,000 distinct CDR3 sequences, with approximately 6.3% occurring only once. Sequenced here: PBMCs, sampled before TCRalphabeta/CD19-depleted stem cell transplant. These receptors came from a boy aged 2 to 9 with acute lymphoblastic leukemia, due to receive a stem cell transplant. Both conserved end residues are part of each CDR3. A D gene is named only where the DNA matches it firmly. Rows give clone size only sometimes, using once, few, many, or a class for an expanded clone.

>many|TRBV5-1|TRBJ2-4|.
TGCGCCAGCAGCTTGCAGGGGTCCGGGGAAAACATTCAGTACTTC
CASSLQGSGENIQYF
>many|TRBV10-3|TRBJ2-5|.
TGTGCCATCAGTGAGTCGAACTTTTTCGAGACCCAGTACTTC
CAISESNFFETQYF
>few|TRBV5-1|TRBJ2-5|.
TGCGCCAGCAGCTTGGCCGGTAAGGCCCCAACATACCAAGAGACCCAGTACTTC
CASSLAGKAPTYQETQYF
>many|TRBV20-1|TRBJ2-1|TRBD2
TGCAGTTCCAGAACCGTCGGACTAGCTTTCTACAATGAGCAGTTCTTC
CSSRTVGLAFYNEQFF
>many|TRBV12-3/TRBV12-4|TRBJ1-3|.
TGTGCCAGCAGTTTCGACAGCCCCGGCATATATTTT
CASSFDSPGIYF
>few|TRBV25-1|TRBJ1-6|.
TGTGCCAGCAGCCTAGGCCTGTTTAATTCACCCCTCCACTTT
CASSLGLFNSPLHF
>.|TRBV27|TRBJ1-2|.
TGTGCCAGCAGTCTCACGAACCAGGGGTGGGGCTACACCTTC
CASSLTNQGWGYTF
>many|TRBV11-2|TRBJ2-1|TRBD2
TGTGCCAGCAGCCCTGGAGCGGGGACTCACAATGAGCAGTTCTTC
CASSPGAGTHNEQFF
>many|TRBV29-1|TRBJ2-7|TRBD1
TGCAGCGTTGAAAGCCGACAGGGGGTGGCGGACTACGGCGAGCAGTACTTC
CSVESRQGVADYGEQYF
>.|TRBV5-1|TRBJ2-7|TRBD1
TGCGCCAGCAGCTTGGCCGGGACAGGAACCTACGAGCAGTACTTC
CASSLAGTGTYEQYF
>few|TRBV2|TRBJ2-3|.
TGTGCCAGCAGTGAAGGACAGAGATACACAGATACGCAGTATTTT
CASSEGQRYTDTQYF
>.|TRBV7-8|TRBJ2-3|.
TGTGCCAGCAGCCTCCCCATAGATACGCAGTATTTT
CASSLPIDTQYF
>many|TRBV7-8|TRBJ1-1|TRBD1
TGTGCCAGCAGCCCTCGGACAGGGTGGGCTCTAAACACTGAAGCTTTCTTT
CASSPRTGWALNTEAFF
>.|TRBV27|TRBJ2-3|TRBD1
TGTGCCAGCAGCTCGACAGGGGGCTTTGTTCTGAGGGATACGCAGTATTTT
CASSSTGGFVLRDTQYF
>.|TRBV20-1|TRBJ2-1|.
TGCAGTGCTCCCCAGGGAGCTGAGCAGTTCTTC
CSAPQGAEQFF
>few|TRBV5-5|TRBJ1-5|TRBD1
TGTGCCAGCAGCCCAGGGGACAGGGGAAAACAGCCCCAGCATTTT
CASSPGDRGKQPQHF
>many|TRBV12-3/TRBV12-4|TRBJ2-3|TRBD2
TGTGCCAGCAGTAGCGGGAGGCGCGCAGCAGATACGCAGTATTTT
CASSSGRRAADTQYF
>.|TRBV11-3|TRBJ2-3|.
TGTGCCAGCAGCTCCCTATCGAATACGCAGTATTTT
CASSSLSNTQYF
>many|TRBV7-2|TRBJ2-5|.
TGTGCCAGCAGCACCCCCGCGAGCGAGACCCAGTACTTC
CASSTPASETQYF
>.|TRBV12-3/TRBV12-4|TRBJ2-3|.
TGTGCCAGCAGTTTAGCTCTCCAGGGCCCAGATACGCAGTATTTT
CASSLALQGPDTQYF
>.|TRBV20-1|TRBJ2-5|.
TGCAGTGCGGACAGAGGAATCCAAGAGACCCAGTACTTC
CSADRGIQETQYF
>few|TRBV6-5|TRBJ1-2|.
TGTGCCAGCAGGCGGACGGGGGGTGTAAGTGGCTACACCTTC
CASRRTGGVSGYTF
>many|TRBV20-1|TRBJ2-3|TRBD1
TGCAGTGCTAGGGGCAGGGGGCCAGATACGCAGTATTTT
CSARGRGPDTQYF
>.|TRBV9|TRBJ2-3|TRBD2
TGTGCCAGCAGCGCCACTCCGGGAGGCGGGGGAAGGCAGTGGGGCCCAGATACGCAGTATTTT
CASSATPGGGGRQWGPDTQYF
>.|TRBV20-1|TRBJ1-1|TRBD1
TGCAGTGCTAGAGCCCGACAGGGCTTGAACACTGAAGCTTTCTTT
CSARARQGLNTEAFF
>many|TRBV10-3|TRBJ2-5|.
TGTGCCTCGCAGAGAGACGAGGGAGGGACCCAGTACTTC
CASQRDEGGTQYF
>.|TRBV7-3|TRBJ2-5|.
TGTGCCAGCAGCAAAATGGGGGGCCGCCGGGAGACCCAGTACTTC
CASSKMGGRRETQYF
>few|TRBV9|TRBJ2-1|.
TGTGCCAGCAGCGTACGGCTGGGGTCCTACAATGAGCAGTTCTTC
CASSVRLGSYNEQFF